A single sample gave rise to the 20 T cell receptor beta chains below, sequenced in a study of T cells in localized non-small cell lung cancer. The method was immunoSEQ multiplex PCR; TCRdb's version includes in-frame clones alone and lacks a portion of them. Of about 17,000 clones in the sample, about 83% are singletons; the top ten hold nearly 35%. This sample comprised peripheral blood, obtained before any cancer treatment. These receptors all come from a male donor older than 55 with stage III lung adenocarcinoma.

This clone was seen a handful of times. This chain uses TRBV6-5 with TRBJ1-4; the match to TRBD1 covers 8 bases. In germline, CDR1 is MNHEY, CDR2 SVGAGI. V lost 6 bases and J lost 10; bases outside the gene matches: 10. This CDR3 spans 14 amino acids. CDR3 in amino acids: CASRPPGGLGKLFF. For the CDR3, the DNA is TGTGCCAGCAGACCACCAGGGGGCCTTGGAAAACTGTTTTTT.

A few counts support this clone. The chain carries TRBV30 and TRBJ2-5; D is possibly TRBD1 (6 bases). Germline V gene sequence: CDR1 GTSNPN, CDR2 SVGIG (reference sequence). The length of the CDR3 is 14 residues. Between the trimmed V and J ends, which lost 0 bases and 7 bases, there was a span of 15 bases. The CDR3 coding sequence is TGTGCCTGGAGTGTCAAGGGACAAGGGGGGACCCAGTACTTC. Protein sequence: CAWSVKGQGGTQYF.

The CDR3 coding sequence is TGTGCCAGCAGTTACGGGACAGGAATCTCTGGAAACACCATATATTTT. This translates into CASSYGTGISGNTIYF. V is TRBV6-6 and J is TRBJ1-3; 8 bases fit TRBD1. The CDR3 totals 16 residues. Per germline, CDR1 MNHNY and CDR2 SVGAGI (reference sequence). V dropped 2 bases and J dropped 0; count of bases not matched to a gene: 3.

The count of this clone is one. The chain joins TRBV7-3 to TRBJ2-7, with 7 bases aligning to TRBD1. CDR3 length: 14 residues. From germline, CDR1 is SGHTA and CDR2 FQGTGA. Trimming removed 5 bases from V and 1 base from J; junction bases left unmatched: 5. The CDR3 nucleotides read TGTGCCAGCAGCCCATCAGGGGGATCCTACGAGCAGTACTTC. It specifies CASSPSGGSYEQYF.

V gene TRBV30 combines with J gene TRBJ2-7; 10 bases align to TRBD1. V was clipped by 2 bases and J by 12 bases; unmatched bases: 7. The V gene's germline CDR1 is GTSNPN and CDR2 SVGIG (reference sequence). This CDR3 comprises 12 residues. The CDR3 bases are TGTGCCTGGAGTTTATCGGACAGGGGGTTGTACTTC. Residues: CAWSLSDRGLYF. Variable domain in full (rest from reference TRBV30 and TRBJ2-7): SQTIHQWPATLVQPVGSPLSLECTVEGTSNPNLYWYRQAAGRGLQLLFYSVGIGQISSEVPQNLSASRPQDRQFILSSKKLLLSDSGFYLCAWSLSDRGLYFGPGTRLTVT.

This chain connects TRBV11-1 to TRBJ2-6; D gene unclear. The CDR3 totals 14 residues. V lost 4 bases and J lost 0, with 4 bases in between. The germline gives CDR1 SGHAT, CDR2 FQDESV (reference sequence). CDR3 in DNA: TGTGCCAGCAGCTCCTACTCTGGGGCCAACGTCCTGACTTTC. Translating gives CASSSYSGANVLTF.

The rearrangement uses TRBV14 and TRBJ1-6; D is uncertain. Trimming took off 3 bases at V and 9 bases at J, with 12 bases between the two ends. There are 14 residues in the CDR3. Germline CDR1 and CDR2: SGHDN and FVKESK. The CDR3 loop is CASSHKREGSPLHF. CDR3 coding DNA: TGTGCCAGCAGCCACAAAAGGGAGGGTTCACCCCTCCACTTT.

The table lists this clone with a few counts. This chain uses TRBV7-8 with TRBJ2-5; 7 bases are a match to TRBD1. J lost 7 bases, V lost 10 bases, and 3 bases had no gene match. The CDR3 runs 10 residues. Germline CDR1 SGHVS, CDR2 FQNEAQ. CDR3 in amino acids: CATHRGTQYF. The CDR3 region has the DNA TGTGCCACCCACAGGGGGACCCAGTACTTC.

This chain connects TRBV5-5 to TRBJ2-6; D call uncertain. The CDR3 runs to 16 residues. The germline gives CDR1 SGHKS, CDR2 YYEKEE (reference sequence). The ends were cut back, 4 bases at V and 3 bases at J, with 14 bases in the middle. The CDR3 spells CASSPVRSSGANVLTF. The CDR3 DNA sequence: TGTGCCAGCAGCCCCGTGAGGTCTAGTGGGGCCAACGTCCTGACTTTC. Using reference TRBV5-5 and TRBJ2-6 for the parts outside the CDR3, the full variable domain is DAGVTQSPTHLIKTRGQQVTLRCSPISGHKSVSWYQQVLGQGPQFIFQYYEKEERGRGNFPDRFSARQFPNYSSELNVNALLLGDSALYLCASSPVRSSGANVLTFGAGSRLTVL.

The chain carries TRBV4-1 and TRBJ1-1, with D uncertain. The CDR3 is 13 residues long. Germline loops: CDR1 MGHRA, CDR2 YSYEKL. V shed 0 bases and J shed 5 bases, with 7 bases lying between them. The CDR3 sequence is CASSQDTETEAFF. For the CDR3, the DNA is TGCGCCAGCAGCCAAGACACGGAGACTGAAGCTTTCTTT.

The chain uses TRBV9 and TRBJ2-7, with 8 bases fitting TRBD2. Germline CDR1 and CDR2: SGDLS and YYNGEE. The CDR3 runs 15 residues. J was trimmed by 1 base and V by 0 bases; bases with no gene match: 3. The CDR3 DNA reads TGTGCCAGCAGCGTAGAAAGCGGGGGATCCTACGAGCAGTACTTC. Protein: CASSVESGGSYEQYF.

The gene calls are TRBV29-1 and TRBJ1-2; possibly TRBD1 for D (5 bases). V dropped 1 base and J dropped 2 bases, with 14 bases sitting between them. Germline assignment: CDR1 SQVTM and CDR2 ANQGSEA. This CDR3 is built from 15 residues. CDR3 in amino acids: CSVEGGTASNYGYTF. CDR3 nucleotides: TGCAGCGTTGAAGGGGGCACAGCTTCAAACTATGGCTACACCTTC.

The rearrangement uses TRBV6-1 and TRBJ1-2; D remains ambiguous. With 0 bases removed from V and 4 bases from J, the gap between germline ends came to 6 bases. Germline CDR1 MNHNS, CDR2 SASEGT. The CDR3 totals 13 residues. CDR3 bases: TGTGCCAGCAGTGAAGCTCCGACCTATGGCTACACCTTC. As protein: CASSEAPTYGYTF.

The CDR3, as DNA: TGTGCCAGCAGCCCCGGGACAACACGCACAGATACGCAGTATTTT. It translates to CASSPGTTRTDTQYF. The rearrangement joins TRBV11-3 to TRBJ2-3, with D perhaps matching TRBD1 (6 bases). The V end lost 5 bases, the J end lost 1 base, and 13 bases lay between the germline ends. The length of the CDR3 is 15 residues. Germline V gives CDR1 SGHNT, CDR2 YENEEA.

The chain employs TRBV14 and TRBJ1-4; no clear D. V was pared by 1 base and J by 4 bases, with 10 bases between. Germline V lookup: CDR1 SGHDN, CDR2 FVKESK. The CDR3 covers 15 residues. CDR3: CASSQARASNEKLFF. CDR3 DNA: TGTGCCAGCAGCCAAGCGAGGGCGAGTAATGAAAAACTGTTTTTT.

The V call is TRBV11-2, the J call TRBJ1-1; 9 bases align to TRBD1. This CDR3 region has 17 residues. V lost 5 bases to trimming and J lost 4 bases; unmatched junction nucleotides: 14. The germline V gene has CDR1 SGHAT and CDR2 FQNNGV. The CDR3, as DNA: TGTGCCAGCAGCACACAGCCGCCCGGACAGGGGAGCACTGAAGCTTTCTTT. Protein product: CASSTQPPGQGSTEAFF. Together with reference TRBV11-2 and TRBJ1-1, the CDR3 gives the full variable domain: EAGVAQSPRYKIIEKRQSVAFWCNPISGHATLYWYQQILGQGPKLLIQFQNNGVVDDSQLPKDRFSAERLKGVDSTLKIQPAKLEDSAVYLCASSTQPPGQGSTEAFFGQGTRLTVV.

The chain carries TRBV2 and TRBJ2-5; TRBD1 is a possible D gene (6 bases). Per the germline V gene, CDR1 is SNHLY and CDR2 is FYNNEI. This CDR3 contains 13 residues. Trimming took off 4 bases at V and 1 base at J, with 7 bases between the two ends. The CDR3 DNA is TGTGCCAGCAGTGGGGACATCCAAGAGACCCAGTACTTC. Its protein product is CASSGDIQETQYF.

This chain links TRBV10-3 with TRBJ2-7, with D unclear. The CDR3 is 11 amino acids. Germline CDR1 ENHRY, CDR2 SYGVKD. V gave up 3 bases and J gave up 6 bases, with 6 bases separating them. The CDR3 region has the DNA TGTGCCATCAGTGATGTGGGCGAGCAGTACTTC. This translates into CAISDVGEQYF.

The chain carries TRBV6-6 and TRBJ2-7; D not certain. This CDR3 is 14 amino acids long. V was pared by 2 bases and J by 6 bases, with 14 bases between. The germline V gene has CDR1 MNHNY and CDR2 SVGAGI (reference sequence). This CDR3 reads CASSYPSRAGEQYF. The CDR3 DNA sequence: TGTGCCAGCAGTTACCCTTCCCGGGCTGGCGAGCAGTACTTC.

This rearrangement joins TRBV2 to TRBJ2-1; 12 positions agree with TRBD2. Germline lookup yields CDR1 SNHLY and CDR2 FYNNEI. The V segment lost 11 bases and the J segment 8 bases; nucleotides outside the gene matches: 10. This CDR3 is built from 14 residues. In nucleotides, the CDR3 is TGTGCCGGAACTAGCGGGGGGCGGACATATGAGCAGTTCTTC. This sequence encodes CAGTSGGRTYEQFF.